The 15 T cell receptor beta chains given below trace back to one sample, sequenced in a study of shared clonotypes between healthy human individuals. Libraries were prepared by immunoSEQ multiplex PCR; TCRdb keeps only in-frame clonotypes and omits some of them. The sample includes about 450,000 clones, 65% to 80% of them seen just once. Material for sequencing was PBMCs. The origin of the receptors is a woman aged 40 to 50 in good health. Some clones in this sample may be carry-over from other donors' samples.

The chain is built from TRBV28 and TRBJ1-5, with D possibly TRBD1 on 6 matching bases. V lost 7 bases and J lost 6, with 16 bases in between. Germline V gene sequence: CDR1 MDHEN, CDR2 SYDVKM. The CDR3 runs 14 residues. In DNA, the CDR3 is TGTGCCAGCACCAAACAGGGCCAGTTTCAGCCCCAGCATTTT. Translated, it gives CASTKQGQFQPQHF. Looking up the rest from reference TRBV28 and TRBJ1-5 gives the full variable domain: DVKVTQSSRYLVKRTGEKVFLECVQDMDHENMFWYRQDPGLGLRLIYFSYDVKMKEKGDIPEGYSVSREKKERFSLILESASTNQTSMYLCASTKQGQFQPQHFGDGTRLSIL.

This rearrangement joins TRBV28 to TRBJ1-4; TRBD1 is a possible D gene (6 bases). This CDR3 is built from 16 residues. In germline, CDR1 is MDHEN, CDR2 SYDVKM. V lost 3 bases and J 0 bases, leaving 11 bases between the germline ends. CDR3 in amino acids: CASSFRGVATNEKLFF. CDR3 DNA sequence: TGTGCCAGCAGTTTTAGGGGGGTCGCAACTAATGAAAAACTGTTTTTT.

This clone is a singleton in its sample. The chain links TRBV5-6 to TRBJ2-3; unclear D gene. CDR3 length equals 13 residues. V was trimmed by 2 bases and J by 2 bases, leaving 6 bases between them. Looked up from germline, CDR1 is SGHDT and CDR2 is YYEEEE. This CDR3 is CASSFGPTDTQYF. The CDR3 coding sequence is TGTGCCAGCAGCTTTGGCCCCACAGATACGCAGTATTTT.

This clone was counted only a few times. This chain connects TRBV5-6 to TRBJ1-2; TRBD1 matches 7 bases. J lost 3 bases, V lost 4 bases, and 0 bases had no gene match. From germline, CDR1 is SGHDT and CDR2 YYEEEE. The CDR3 is 12 amino acids. The CDR3 nucleotides read TGTGCCAGCAGCGACAGGGACTATGGCTACACCTTC. It translates to CASSDRDYGYTF.

The V gene is TRBV18, the J gene TRBJ2-7; TRBD2 agrees at 10 bases. This CDR3 spans 17 amino acids. The V gene's germline CDR1 is KGHSH and CDR2 LQKENI. V lost 3 bases and J lost 2; bases outside the gene matches: 10. CDR3 bases: TGTGCCAGCTCACCTCCGGTCTGGACTAGCGGCGCCTACGAGCAGTACTTC. Translated: CASSPPVWTSGAYEQYF.

This clone showed up just once. The same CDR3 also results from other DNA sequences found in this sample. The genes are TRBV9 and TRBJ2-5; D uncertain. V was shortened by 0 bases and J by 4 bases, with 4 bases between the two germline ends. CDR3 length: 12 residues. CDR1 and CDR2 from the germline V gene are SGDLS and YYNGEE. The chain's CDR3 is CASSVGGETQYF. The CDR3 nucleotides read TGTGCCAGCAGCGTAGGGGGAGAGACCCAGTACTTC. The full variable domain, in which reference TRBV9 and TRBJ2-5 provide the parts outside the CDR3, is DSGVTQTPKHLITATGQRVTLRCSPRSGDLSVYWYQQSLDQGLQFLIQYYNGEERAKGNILERFSAQQFPDLHSELNLSSLELGDSALYFCASSVGGETQYFGPGTRLLVL.

V and J are TRBV10-1 and TRBJ2-5; the match to TRBD2 covers 12 bases. Trimming removed 4 bases from V and 2 bases from J; junction bases left unmatched: 23. CDR1 is WNHNN, CDR2 SYGVQD, per germline (reference sequence). The CDR3 loop spans 22 amino acids. CDR3 in DNA: TGCGCCAGCAGTGCCCCGACTGTAGGGACTAGCGGGCCAAGAAGGACACAAGAGACCCAGTACTTC. Its protein is CASSAPTVGTSGPRRTQETQYF.

This chain uses TRBV7-2 with TRBJ2-2, with 7 positions matching TRBD2. This CDR3 has 16 residues. The V gene end was trimmed by 5 bases and the J gene end by 1 base; junction bases not matched to a gene: 7. Germline V gives CDR1 SGHTA, CDR2 FQGNSA. The CDR3 nucleotides read TGTGCCAGCAGCGCCCAGGGAGGGTGGAACACCGGGGAGCTGTTTTTT. Translating it yields CASSAQGGWNTGELFF.

This chain connects TRBV2 to TRBJ2-1, with D perhaps TRBD2 (5 bases). This CDR3 has 12 amino acids. Germline V gives CDR1 SNHLY, CDR2 FYNNEI. V was shortened by 8 bases and J by 7 bases, with 12 bases between the two germline ends. The CDR3 DNA reads as TGTGCCAGCGGATACTCGGGAAATGAGCAGTTCTTC. Amino acid sequence: CASGYSGNEQFF.

This rearrangement joins TRBV5-4 to TRBJ2-5, with TRBD1 matching over 8 bases. CDR3 size: 16 residues. The germline CDR1 and CDR2 sequences are SGHNT and YYREEE (reference sequence). Trimming cost V 4 bases and J 3 bases; bases outside gene matches: 11. CDR3 sequence (DNA): TGTGCCAGCAGCGGGGATGGACAGGGCCGGGAAGAGACCCAGTACTTC. Translation: CASSGDGQGREETQYF.

Turning to this clone: One base separates it from a far larger clone, so it is likely a read error. V and J are TRBV29-1 and TRBJ2-1; TRBD1 might be the D (6 bases). Per the germline V gene, CDR1 is SQVTM and CDR2 is ANQGSEA. The CDR3 consists of 15 residues. Trimming stripped 7 bases from V and 7 bases from J, with 23 bases between. CDR3 sequence: CSAYTGTWIFNEQFF. The CDR3 DNA is TGCAGCGCCTACACCGGGACATGGATTTTTAATGAGCAGTTCTTC.

This clone was seen more than once but under ten times. With a much larger clone just one base away, this may be a read error. The final CDR3 position lacks the conserved phenylalanine or tryptophan, pointing to a likely read error. The rearrangement links TRBV28 to TRBJ1-1; D is unresolved. Germline loops: CDR1 MDHEN, CDR2 SYDVKM. The CDR3 runs 16 residues. The V end was cut by 3 bases, the J end by 7 bases, with 21 bases between. The CDR3 reads CASSFSGRPMSYEAFV. CDR3 sequence (DNA): TGTGCCAGCAGTTTTTCTGGCCGGCCTATGTCGTATGAAGCTTTCGTT.

About this clone itself: A read error is the likely source, as a far larger clone sits one nucleotide away. At the DNA level, this CDR3 is encoded by other sequences in the same sample as well. This chain connects TRBV2 to TRBJ1-1; D is possibly TRBD1 (5 bases). The CDR3 extends over 12 amino acids. CDR1 is SNHLY and CDR2 is FYNNEI in the germline V gene. CDR3 protein: CAAGMGPTEAFF. The CDR3 bases are TGTGCAGCCGGGATGGGGCCCACTGAAGCTTTCTTT.

The chain couples TRBV30 to TRBJ2-7; 7 bases are shared with TRBD2. Losses at the gene ends were 2 bases for V and 4 bases for J; bases not matched to a gene: 2. CDR3 length: 12 residues. CDR1 is GTSNPN, CDR2 SVGIG, per germline (reference sequence). The chain's CDR3 is CAWSREGYEQYF. For the CDR3, the DNA is TGTGCCTGGAGTAGGGAGGGGTACGAGCAGTACTTC.

This clone was observed a single time. The V and J genes are TRBV28 and TRBJ2-2, with 14 nucleotides matching TRBD2. CDR1 is MDHEN and CDR2 is SYDVKM in the germline V gene. The CDR3 sequence is 15 residues long. Trimming at V came to 10 bases and at J to 5 bases, leaving 6 bases not matched to a gene. The CDR3 nucleotides read TGTGCCACCTGGACTAGCGGGAGGCGAACCGGGGAGCTGTTTTTT. Its protein product is CATWTSGRRTGELFF. Together with reference TRBV28 and TRBJ2-2, the CDR3 gives the full variable domain: DVKVTQSSRYLVKRTGEKVFLECVQDMDHENMFWYRQDPGLGLRLIYFSYDVKMKEKGDIPEGYSVSREKKERFSLILESASTNQTSMYLCATWTSGRRTGELFFGEGSRLTVL.